One and the same sample provided the 24 T cell receptor beta chains below, sequenced in a study of Graves' ophthalmopathy and Graves' hyperthyroidism. RNA served as the template for amplifying TCR beta CDR3 regions. The workflow started with a first-round RT-PCR run with HTBI primers and then moved on to a second-round multiplex PCR. MiXCR, applied by TCRdb to the multiplex PCR reads, yields one record per CDR3 protein. The sample has about half a million distinct CDR3 sequences; approximately 15% are singletons. What was sequenced was blood. These receptors originate from a woman aged 30 to 39 with Graves' ophthalmopathy.

This clonotype was seen repeatedly, ten times or more. The J gene is TRBJ1-1, the V gene TRBV12-3 or TRBV12-4, with D perhaps matching TRBD1 (5 bases). V was trimmed by 5 bases and J by 10 bases, leaving 20 bases between them. The CDR3 covers 14 residues. This chain's CDR3 is CASSTRDGLVGAFF. In nucleotides, the CDR3 is TGTGCCAGCAGTACCCGGGACGGACTAGTTGGAGCTTTCTTT.

This clonotype was counted ten times or more. The chain joins TRBV19 to TRBJ1-1, with D perhaps TRBD1 (6 bases). The CDR3 spans 13 residues. Trimming took off 3 bases at V and 7 bases at J, with 12 bases between the two ends. The germline V gene encodes CDR1 LNHDA and CDR2 SQIVND (reference sequence). The chain's CDR3 is CASSMDTGHEAFF. The DNA for the CDR3 is TGTGCCAGTAGTATGGACACAGGGCATGAAGCTTTCTTT. Full variable domain (missing parts from reference TRBV19 and TRBJ1-1): DGGITQSPKYLFRKEGQNVTLSCEQNLNHDAMYWYRQDPGQGLRLIYYSQIVNDFQKGDIAEGYSVSREKKESFPLTVTSAQKNPTAFYLCASSMDTGHEAFFGQGTRLTVV.

This clonotype was seen at least ten times. The CDR3 here is CSVDWQSYGYTF. The CDR3 bases are TGCAGCGTTGATTGGCAGAGCTATGGCTACACCTTC. The chain couples TRBV29-1 to TRBJ1-2, with D unresolved. The germline gives CDR1 SQVTM, CDR2 ANQGSEA. V was shortened by 3 bases and J by 4 bases, with 9 bases between the two germline ends. The CDR3 totals 12 residues.

CDR3 nucleotides: TGTGCCAGCAGTTCACTGCGACTAGCGGGGCTGAACACCGGGGAGCTGTTTTTT. Residues: CASSSLRLAGLNTGELFF. The chain joins TRBV28 to TRBJ2-2; 11 bases align to TRBD2. Germline CDR1 and CDR2: MDHEN and SYDVKM. CDR3 length: 18 amino acids. V lost 4 bases, J lost 1 base, and 8 bases stayed unmatched. The full variable domain, its missing parts supplied by reference TRBV28 and TRBJ2-2, is DVKVTQSSRYLVKRTGEKVFLECVQDMDHENMFWYRQDPGLGLRLIYFSYDVKMKEKGDIPEGYSVSREKKERFSLILESASTNQTSMYLCASSSLRLAGLNTGELFFGEGSRLTVL.

At least ten counts were recorded for this clonotype. The chain combines TRBV9 with TRBJ2-2, with a weak D call TRBD1 (5 bases). Germline assignment: CDR1 SGDLS and CDR2 YYNGEE. This CDR3 contains 15 residues. The V end lost 1 base, the J end lost 0 bases, and 7 bases lay between the germline ends. The CDR3 DNA sequence: TGTGCCAGCAGCGTAACGACAGCGAACACCGGGGAGCTGTTTTTT. It specifies CASSVTTANTGELFF. Combining the CDR3 with reference TRBV9 and TRBJ2-2 gives the whole variable domain DSGVTQTPKHLITATGQRVTLRCSPRSGDLSVYWYQQSLDQGLQFLIQYYNGEERAKGNILERFSAQQFPDLHSELNLSSLELGDSALYFCASSVTTANTGELFFGEGSRLTVL.

This clonotype was detected many times. The V gene is TRBV9, the J gene TRBJ2-3; D unresolved. There are 12 residues in the CDR3. The V end lost 3 bases, the J end lost 2 bases, and 4 bases lay between the germline ends. CDR1 is SGDLS and CDR2 is YYNGEE in the germline V gene. CDR3 DNA: TGTGCCAGCAGCGCGTACACAGATACGCAGTATTTT. It specifies CASSAYTDTQYF.

Ten or more counts support this clonotype. Since the CDR3 does not end with the conserved phenylalanine or tryptophan, this likely comes from a read error. V and J are TRBV12-3 or TRBV12-4 and TRBJ2-5, with D uncertain. This CDR3 spans 12 amino acids. Deletions cut 0 bases from V and 3 bases from J, with 2 bases between. The CDR3 spells CASSLAEETQYS. The CDR3 nucleotides are TGTGCCAGCAGTTTAGCAGAAGAGACCCAGTACTCC.

This clonotype appeared many times. This chain connects TRBV12-3 or TRBV12-4 to TRBJ1-5; D uncertain. V shed 0 bases and J shed 6 bases, with 9 bases lying between them. The CDR3 spans 14 residues. DNA for the CDR3: TGTGCCAGCAGTTTAGCAGGTCGGATTCAGCCCCAGCATTTT. Translating it yields CASSLAGRIQPQHF.

For this clonotype: Being one base from a much bigger clone, this may be a read error. The rearrangement uses TRBV12-3 or TRBV12-4 and TRBJ2-7, with D perhaps TRBD1 (6 bases). The CDR3 covers 14 residues. Trimming cost V 8 bases and J 2 bases, with 16 bases left between them. CDR3 amino acids: CASLVGQGTYEQYV. The CDR3 DNA sequence: TGTGCCAGCCTCGTAGGGCAGGGGACCTACGAGCAGTACGTC.

This clonotype occurred a few times. The CDR3 sequence: CASSPHSGIYSDEQFF. CDR3 in DNA: TGTGCCAGCAGCCCTCATAGCGGGATTTACAGTGATGAGCAGTTCTTC. This sequence joins TRBV7-3 and TRBJ2-1, with 8 bases matching TRBD2. CDR3 length: 16 residues. Germline V gene lookup returns CDR1 SGHTA and CDR2 FQGTGA. The ends lost 5 bases at V and 8 bases at J; junction bases unmatched: 14.

This clonotype was picked up many times. This sequence joins TRBV10-3 and TRBJ1-2; TRBD1 is a possible D gene (5 bases). The CDR3 totals 15 residues. V was cut by 0 bases and J by 8 bases, with 16 bases left in between. From germline, CDR1 is ENHRY and CDR2 SYGVKD. This CDR3 is CAISESSRGAGGYTF. The CDR3 DNA reads TGTGCCATCAGTGAGTCCTCGAGGGGCGCGGGAGGCTACACCTTC.

About this clonotype: The CDR3 ends on some other residue instead of the conserved phenylalanine or tryptophan, so this is likely a read error. V gene TRBV30 combines with J gene TRBJ1-2; perhaps TRBD1 as D (5 bases). CDR3 length: 15 amino acids. Germline V CDR1 and CDR2: GTSNPN, SVGIG (reference sequence). V lost 0 bases, J lost 0 bases, and 11 bases lay in between. CDR3 residues: CAWSVQAGANYGYTV. Written as DNA, the CDR3 is TGTGCCTGGAGTGTACAGGCGGGGGCTAACTATGGCTACACCGTC.

This clonotype was seen only a few times. The rearrangement uses TRBV19 and TRBJ2-4; either TRBD1 or TRBD2 may fit D (5 bases each). This CDR3 region has 15 residues. Trimming cost V 6 bases and J 5 bases, with 17 bases left between them. Looked up from germline, CDR1 is LNHDA and CDR2 is SQIVND (reference sequence). The DNA of the CDR3 is TGTGCCAGTAGGGGGACCCCTCTCGACCAAAACATTCAGTACTTC. Protein product: CASRGTPLDQNIQYF.

This clonotype was observed many times. V and J are TRBV12-3 or TRBV12-4 and TRBJ1-1; D remains unclear. V was pared by 10 bases and J by 5 bases, with 8 bases between. The CDR3 consists of 10 residues. DNA for the CDR3: TGTGCCACCAGGCGGACTGAAGCTTTCTTT. This encodes CATRRTEAFF.

The sample holds many counts of this clonotype. This CDR3 fails to terminate in the conserved phenylalanine or tryptophan, so it likely reflects a read error. This chain links TRBV18 with TRBJ1-1; 12 bases match TRBD1. Unmatched junction bases numbered 13, after V lost 6 bases and J lost 5 bases. Germline V gene sequence: CDR1 KGHSH, CDR2 LQKENI. This CDR3 comprises 17 residues. The DNA of the CDR3 is TGTGCCAGCTCTGTTGCGGGACAGGGGGCGCTTCGGACTGAAGCTTTCCTT. Its translation is CASSVAGQGALRTEAFL.

This clonotype was detected ten times or more. This chain joins TRBV6-4 and TRBJ1-1; D is perhaps TRBD1 (6 bases). Germline V gene sequence: CDR1 MRHNA, CDR2 SNTAGT. The CDR3 spans 15 residues. Trimming left V 6 bases short and J 7 bases short, with 21 bases between. In nucleotides, the CDR3 is TGTGCCAGCAGGTCACAGGGAAAACCTTGGCTTGAAGCTTTCTTT. This translates into CASRSQGKPWLEAFF.

This clonotype was counted many times. CDR3 region: CASHGGKETQYF. The CDR3 coding sequence is TGTGCCAGCCACGGTGGGAAAGAGACCCAGTACTTC. J is TRBJ2-5 and V is TRBV28; D call uncertain. The germline V gene has CDR1 MDHEN and CDR2 SYDVKM. The V end was cut by 8 bases, the J end by 3 bases, with 10 bases between. CDR3 size: 12 residues.

This clonotype was detected many times. The CDR3 DNA reads as TGTGCCAGCACCCCTCAGGGGGTCCGCTACACCTTC. Translating it yields CASTPQGVRYTF. The chain joins TRBV12-3 or TRBV12-4 to TRBJ1-2, with 7 bases aligning to TRBD1. The trim removed 7 bases at V and 9 bases at J, leaving 8 bases unmatched. This CDR3 contains 12 residues.

This clonotype showed up just a few times. V gene TRBV12-3 or TRBV12-4 combines with J gene TRBJ2-2, with 8 bases aligning to TRBD1. This CDR3 has 15 residues. Losses at the gene ends were 6 bases for V and 5 bases for J; bases not matched to a gene: 8. The CDR3 loop is CASREWTGWTGELFF. In DNA form, the CDR3 reads TGTGCCAGCAGGGAATGGACAGGGTGGACCGGGGAGCTGTTTTTT.

This clonotype came up many times. This sequence joins TRBV28 and TRBJ1-1; D perhaps matches TRBD1 (6 bases). Trimming removed 7 bases from V and 0 bases from J, with 15 bases in between. Germline CDR1 and CDR2: MDHEN and SYDVKM. This CDR3 region has 15 residues. DNA for the CDR3: TGTGCCAGCACTCTGAGGGGGTCCGTGAACACTGAAGCTTTCTTT. Its translation: CASTLRGSVNTEAFF.

This chain uses TRBV5-1 with TRBJ1-6; no reliable D call. Looked up from germline, CDR1 is SGHRS and CDR2 is YFSETQ. There are 14 residues in the CDR3. Between the trimmed V and J ends, which lost 1 base and 4 bases, there was a span of 6 bases. This CDR3 reads CASSLQVYNSPLHF. In DNA form, the CDR3 reads TGCGCCAGCAGCTTGCAGGTTTATAATTCACCCCTCCACTTT. The whole variable domain, filled in from reference TRBV5-1 and TRBJ1-6, reads KAGVTQTPRYLIKTRGQQVTLSCSPISGHRSVSWYQQTPGQGLQFLFEYFSETQRNKGNFPGRFSGRQFSNSRSEMNVSTLELGDSALYLCASSLQVYNSPLHFGNGTRLTVT.

This clonotype was seen many times. The V call is TRBV7-2, the J call TRBJ1-6; D not certain. V shed 1 base and J shed 0 bases, with 10 bases lying between them. Germline CDR1 and CDR2: SGHTA and FQGNSA. The CDR3 spans 17 residues. As DNA, the CDR3 is TGTGCCAGCAGCTTAGGTCGATACTTCTCCTATAATTCACCCCTCCACTTT. Translating it yields CASSLGRYFSYNSPLHF.

This clonotype was seen repeatedly, ten times or more. The rearrangement joins TRBV20-1 to TRBJ2-7; 7 nucleotides agree with TRBD1. The J segment lost 3 bases and the V segment lost 3 bases, leaving 5 bases of the junction unmatched. Germline assignment: CDR1 DFQATT and CDR2 SNEGSKA (reference sequence). This CDR3 contains 13 residues. The DNA for the CDR3 is TGCAGTGCTAGGGCCGGGACAGTCTACGAGCAGTACTTC. It specifies CSARAGTVYEQYF.

The rearrangement uses TRBV3-1 and TRBJ2-2, with D maybe TRBD1 (6 bases). In germline, CDR1 is LGHDT, CDR2 YNNKEL (reference sequence). Trimming removed 4 bases from V and 1 base from J, with 16 bases in between. This CDR3 has 17 residues. CDR3 sequence reads: CASSLNRRGWNTGELFF. DNA for the CDR3: TGTGCCAGCAGCCTCAACCGAAGGGGGTGGAACACCGGGGAGCTGTTTTTT.